The 8 T cell receptor beta chains below all came from one sample that was sequenced in a study of blood T cell repertoires in COVID-19. TCRdb keeps only in-frame clones here, not all; method: immunoSEQ multiplex PCR. The table shows 150,000 to 200,000 clones, with 80% occurring only once. The source material was PBMCs or T cells enriched from blood (not recorded which). These receptors came from a man in his forties who had recovered from COVID-19.

The chain uses TRBV3-1 (or the pseudogene TRBV3-2) and TRBJ1-2; 11 nucleotides agree with TRBD1. Trimming took 4 bases from V and 10 from J; bases not matched to a gene: 5. CDR1 is LGHDT, CDR2 YNNKEL, per germline (reference sequence). The CDR3 runs 13 residues. The CDR3: CASSLRTGGHYTF. The CDR3 DNA reads TGTGCCAGCAGCCTGAGGACAGGGGGCCACTACACCTTC.

CDR3 sequence reads: CAWDAKGAGNTEAFF. Here the CDR3 DNA reads TGTGCCTGGGACGCCAAGGGGGCGGGGAACACTGAAGCTTTCTTT. V is TRBV30 and J is TRBJ1-1; 7 nucleotides agree with TRBD1. The junction had 10 bases not matched to a gene; V was cut back by 5 bases and J by 1 base. Germline V gene sequence: CDR1 GTSNPN, CDR2 SVGIG (reference sequence). The CDR3 consists of 15 residues. The full variable domain, rest sourced from reference TRBV30 and TRBJ1-1, is SQTIHQWPATLVQPVGSPLSLECTVEGTSNPNLYWYRQAAGRGLQLLFYSVGIGQISSEVPQNLSASRPQDRQFILSSKKLLLSDSGFYLCAWDAKGAGNTEAFFGQGTRLTVV.

The chain links TRBV7-2 to TRBJ1-6, with D perhaps TRBD1 (5 bases). Trimming took 1 base from V and 5 from J, leaving 12 bases between them. Germline V gene lookup returns CDR1 SGHTA and CDR2 FQGNSA. The CDR3 runs 16 residues. CDR3 DNA sequence: TGTGCCAGCAGCTTAGTGACGGGGGTGGATAATTCACCCCTCCACTTT. It specifies CASSLVTGVDNSPLHF.

This sequence joins TRBV10-3 and TRBJ2-2, with D maybe TRBD2 (5 bases). The CDR3 is 14 residues long. Per the germline V gene, CDR1 is ENHRY and CDR2 is SYGVKD. V lost 3 bases, J lost 6 bases, and 11 bases lay in between. For the CDR3, the DNA is TGTGCCATCAGTGACTCGGGAACACCCGGGGAGCTGTTTTTT. The encoded protein is CAISDSGTPGELFF.

The rearrangement links TRBV7-9 to TRBJ1-1, with no clear D. CDR1 is SEHNR and CDR2 is FQNEAQ in the germline V gene (reference sequence). Trimming removed 7 bases at V and 1 base at J, with 19 bases between. The CDR3 runs to 16 residues. CDR3 amino acids: CASTQPQVLGNTEAFF. CDR3 DNA: TGTGCCAGCACCCAGCCCCAGGTCCTGGGGAACACTGAAGCTTTCTTT.

This sequence joins TRBV7-9 and TRBJ1-2; no clear D. The V end was cut by 2 bases, the J end by 8 bases, with 9 bases between. The CDR3 loop spans 12 amino acids. Looked up from germline, CDR1 is SEHNR and CDR2 is FQNEAQ (reference sequence). The CDR3 nucleotides are TGTGCCAGCAGCTTACGGGCGGGGGGCTACACCTTC. It is translated as CASSLRAGGYTF.

The J gene is TRBJ2-3, the V gene TRBV30; no clear D gene. The CDR3 runs to 12 residues. The V end lost 0 bases, the J end lost 5 bases, and 6 bases lay between the germline ends. Looked up from germline, CDR1 is GTSNPN and CDR2 is SVGIG (reference sequence). CDR3 residues: CAWSVSQDTQYF. In nucleotides, the CDR3 is TGTGCCTGGAGTGTATCCCAAGATACGCAGTATTTT. The whole variable domain, remainder taken from reference TRBV30 and TRBJ2-3, is SQTIHQWPATLVQPVGSPLSLECTVEGTSNPNLYWYRQAAGRGLQLLFYSVGIGQISSEVPQNLSASRPQDRQFILSSKKLLLSDSGFYLCAWSVSQDTQYFGPGTRLTVL.

This rearrangement joins TRBV15 to TRBJ2-1, with D perhaps matching TRBD1 (6 bases). Germline lookup yields CDR1 LNHNV and CDR2 YYDKDF (reference sequence). Trimming took off 4 bases at V and 4 bases at J, with 17 bases between the two ends. The length of the CDR3 is 16 residues. CDR3 in DNA: TGTGCCACCAGCACCGCCTGGGGGCAGGGATACAATGAGCAGTTCTTC. It yields the protein CATSTAWGQGYNEQFF.